The rows below give T cell receptor beta chains drawn from one sample of a study of lymphopenia after photon versus proton radiotherapy. Profiled with immunoSEQ multiplex PCR; TCRdb holds only in-frame clones, not every one. Here the sample spans under 70,000 clones, around 90% being singletons. Sequenced material: peripheral blood, taken from a patient treated with photon-based radiotherapy. These receptors originate from a woman in her thirties or forties with cholangiocarcinoma. Both conserved end residues are part of each CDR3. The D gene is left open where the match is weak.

j_gene: TRBJ1-2; v_gene: TRBV5-4; d_gene: TRBD1; CDR3aa: CASSLQGVGGYTF
j_gene: TRBJ2-2; v_gene: TRBV28; d_gene: -; CDR3aa: CASSLGGINTGELFF
j_gene: TRBJ2-1; v_gene: TRBV28; d_gene: TRBD2; CDR3aa: CASSYTSGYPNEQFF
j_gene: TRBJ2-1; v_gene: TRBV29-1; d_gene: TRBD1; CDR3aa: CSVQGANYNEQFF
j_gene: TRBJ2-7; v_gene: TRBV30; d_gene: -; CDR3aa: CAWSISYEQYF
j_gene: TRBJ2-7; v_gene: TRBV6-1; d_gene: -; CDR3aa: CASSGSRGPGGEQYF
j_gene: TRBJ1-4; v_gene: TRBV28; d_gene: -; CDR3aa: CASSSPSGLSTNEKLFF
j_gene: TRBJ2-5; v_gene: TRBV7-3; d_gene: -; CDR3aa: CASSRGLGETQYF
j_gene: TRBJ1-2; v_gene: TRBV28; d_gene: -; CDR3aa: CASSEGSYGYTF
j_gene: TRBJ1-6; v_gene: TRBV7-2; d_gene: TRBD1; CDR3aa: CASSLEGQGFGSPLHF
j_gene: TRBJ2-5; v_gene: TRBV6-5; d_gene: TRBD1; CDR3aa: CASMDRGDQETQYF
j_gene: TRBJ2-5; v_gene: TRBV27; d_gene: -; CDR3aa: CASSGAQETQYF
j_gene: TRBJ2-2; v_gene: TRBV10-1; d_gene: TRBD2; CDR3aa: CASAASGGLTGELFF
j_gene: TRBJ2-7; v_gene: TRBV6-1; d_gene: -; CDR3aa: CASRAYRGGLYEQYF
j_gene: TRBJ1-2; v_gene: TRBV2; d_gene: -; CDR3aa: CASRGPVSGLYGYTF
j_gene: TRBJ1-3; v_gene: TRBV28; d_gene: TRBD1; CDR3aa: CASSTRDSGNTIYF
j_gene: TRBJ1-3; v_gene: TRBV6-5; d_gene: TRBD1; CDR3aa: CASSTGTAGGNTIYF
j_gene: TRBJ2-1; v_gene: TRBV7-2; d_gene: -; CDR3aa: CASSSHLANYNEQFF
j_gene: TRBJ2-7; v_gene: TRBV11-2; d_gene: -; CDR3aa: CASSLVSGYEQYF
j_gene: TRBJ2-1; v_gene: TRBV7-6; d_gene: TRBD2; CDR3aa: CASSLYSGSSYNEQFF
j_gene: TRBJ1-1; v_gene: TRBV6-5; d_gene: -; CDR3aa: CASRGNRPTEAFF
j_gene: TRBJ1-5; v_gene: TRBV2; d_gene: TRBD1; CDR3aa: CASSEAGTGYQPQHF
j_gene: TRBJ2-7; v_gene: TRBV2; d_gene: -; CDR3aa: CASSEGWGDSYEQYF
j_gene: TRBJ2-3; v_gene: TRBV9; d_gene: -; CDR3aa: CASSLMSVTTASTDTQYF
j_gene: TRBJ2-2; v_gene: TRBV29-1; d_gene: TRBD1; CDR3aa: CSARGQGESGELFF
j_gene: TRBJ2-7; v_gene: TRBV27; d_gene: TRBD2; CDR3aa: CASSSATGTSGKKYAYEQYF
j_gene: TRBJ2-7; v_gene: TRBV7-9; d_gene: -; CDR3aa: CASSQTPAHEQYF